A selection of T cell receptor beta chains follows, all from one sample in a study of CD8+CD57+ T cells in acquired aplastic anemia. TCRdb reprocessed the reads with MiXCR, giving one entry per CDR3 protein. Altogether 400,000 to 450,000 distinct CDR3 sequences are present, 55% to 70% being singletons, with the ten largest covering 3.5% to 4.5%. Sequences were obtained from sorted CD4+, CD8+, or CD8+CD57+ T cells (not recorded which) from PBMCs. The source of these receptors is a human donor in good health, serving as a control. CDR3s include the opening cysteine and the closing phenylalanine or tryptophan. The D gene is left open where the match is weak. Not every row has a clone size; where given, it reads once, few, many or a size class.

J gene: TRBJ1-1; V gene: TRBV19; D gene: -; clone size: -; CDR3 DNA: TGTGCCAGTAGTAACCTTTACACTGAAGCTTTCTTT; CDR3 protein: CASSNLYTEAFF
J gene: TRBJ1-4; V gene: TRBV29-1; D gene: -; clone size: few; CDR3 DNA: TGCAGCGCTTGGGGTGAAAAACTGTTTTTT; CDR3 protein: CSAWGEKLFF
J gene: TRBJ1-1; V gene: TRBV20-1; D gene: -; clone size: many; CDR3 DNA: TGCAGTGCTAGAATCGACAATCTGGGGGCGAACACTGAAGCTTTCTTT; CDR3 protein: CSARIDNLGANTEAFF
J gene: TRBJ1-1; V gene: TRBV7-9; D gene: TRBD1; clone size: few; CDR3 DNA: TGTGCCAGCATCCTACAGGGGGCGCGAACTGAAGCTTTCTTT; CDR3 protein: CASILQGARTEAFF
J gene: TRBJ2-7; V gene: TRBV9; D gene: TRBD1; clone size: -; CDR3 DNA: TGTGCCAGCAGCGTAGAGCCGACAGGGGTGAGCGAGCAGTACTTC; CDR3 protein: CASSVEPTGVSEQYF
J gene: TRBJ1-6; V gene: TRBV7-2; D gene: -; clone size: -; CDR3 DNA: TGCGCCAGCAGCCGCCGACAGAATAATGAAAAACCGCTCCACTTT; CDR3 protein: CASSRRQNNEKPLHF
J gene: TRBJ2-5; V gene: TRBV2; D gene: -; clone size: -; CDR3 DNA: TGTGCCAGCAGTGAAGGCATTTGGAGGAGGCTGGAGACCCAGTACTTC; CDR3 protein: CASSEGIWRRLETQYF
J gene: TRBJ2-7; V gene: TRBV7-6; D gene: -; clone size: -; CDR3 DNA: TGTGCCAGCAGCTTAGCGATCGGCGAGCAGTACTTC; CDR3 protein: CASSLAIGEQYF
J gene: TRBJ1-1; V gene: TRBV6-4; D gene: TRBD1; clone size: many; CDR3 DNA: TGTGCCAGCAGTGCGACAGGGGTCGGGGGCACTGAAGCTTTCTTT; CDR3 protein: CASSATGVGGTEAFF
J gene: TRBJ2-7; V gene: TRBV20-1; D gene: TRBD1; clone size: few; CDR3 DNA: TGCAGTGCCGGACAGGGGGCCTACGAGCAGTACTTC; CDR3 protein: CSAGQGAYEQYF
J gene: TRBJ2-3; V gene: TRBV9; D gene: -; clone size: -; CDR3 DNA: TGTGCCAGCACCCAGTCGTGGACAGAGACCCAGTACTTT; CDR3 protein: CASTQSWTETQYF
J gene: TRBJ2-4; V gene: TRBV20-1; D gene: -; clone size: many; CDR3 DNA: TGCAGTGCTAGAGGAGCGGCTGAAAGGGAAAACATTCAGTACTTC; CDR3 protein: CSARGAAERENIQYF
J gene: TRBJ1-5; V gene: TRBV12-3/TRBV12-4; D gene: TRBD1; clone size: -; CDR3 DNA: TGTGCCAGCAGCACCGGGACAGGGTCACGTCAGCCCCAGCATTTT; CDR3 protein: CASSTGTGSRQPQHF
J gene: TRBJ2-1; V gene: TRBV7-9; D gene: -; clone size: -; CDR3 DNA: TGTGCCAGCAGCTTAGAGGGGGGCGGTGAAGCTTTGTTTTTC; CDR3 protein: CASSLEGGGEALFF
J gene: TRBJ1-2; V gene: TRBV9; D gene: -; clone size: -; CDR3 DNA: TGTGCCAGTAGCAGGACCACGGGCTCAGATACCACCTTC; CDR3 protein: CASSRTTGSDTTF
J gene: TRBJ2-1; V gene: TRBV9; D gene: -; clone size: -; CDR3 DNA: TGTGCCAGCAGCTTCGAGGAAAGGGTGAACGGGGAGCAGCAGTTCTTC; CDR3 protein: CASSFEERVNGEQQFF
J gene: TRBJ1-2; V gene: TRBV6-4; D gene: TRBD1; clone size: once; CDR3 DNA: TGTGCCAGCAGCTTCCCCGGGACAGAGTATGATGGCTACACCTTC; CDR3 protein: CASSFPGTEYDGYTF
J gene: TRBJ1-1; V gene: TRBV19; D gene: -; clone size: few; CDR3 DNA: TGTGCCAGTAGTATCCCCAACACTGAAGCTTTCTTT; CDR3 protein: CASSIPNTEAFF
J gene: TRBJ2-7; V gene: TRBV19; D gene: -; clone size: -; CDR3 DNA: TGTGCCAGTACCACAGCGCGTCACACTGAGCATTTCTTT; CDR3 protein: CASTTARHTEHFF
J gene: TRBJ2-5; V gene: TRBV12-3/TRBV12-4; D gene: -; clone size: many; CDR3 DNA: TGTGCCAGCAGTCTTACAGAGACCCAGTACTTC; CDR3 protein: CASSLTETQYF
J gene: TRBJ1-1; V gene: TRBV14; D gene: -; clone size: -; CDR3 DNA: TGTGCCAGCAGCCCAGGCAGCTATGGCTACACCGACGCTTTCTTT; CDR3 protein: CASSPGSYGYTDAFF
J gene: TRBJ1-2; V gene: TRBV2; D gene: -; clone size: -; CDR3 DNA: TGTGCCAGCAGTGAAGCGCTGATCCAAGGGGCTAACTATGGCTACACCTTC; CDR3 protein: CASSEALIQGANYGYTF
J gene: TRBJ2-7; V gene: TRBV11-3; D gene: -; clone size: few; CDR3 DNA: TGTGCCAGCAGCCAAGGGGGGACGGCACGGTACGAGCAGTACTTC; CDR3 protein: CASSQGGTARYEQYF
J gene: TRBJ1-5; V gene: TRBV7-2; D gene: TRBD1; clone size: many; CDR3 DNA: TGTGCCAGCAGCCTACAGGGGACAGGCAATCAGCCCCAGCATTTT; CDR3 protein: CASSLQGTGNQPQHF
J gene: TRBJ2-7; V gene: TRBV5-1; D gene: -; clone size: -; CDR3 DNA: TGTGCCAGCAGCTTGGCCGGACGGCCTGTCTTC; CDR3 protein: CASSLAGRPVF
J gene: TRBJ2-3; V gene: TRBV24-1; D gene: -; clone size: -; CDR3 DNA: TGTGCCACCAGTGACAGGGACGTCGGCCAAGATACGCAGTATTTT; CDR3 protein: CATSDRDVGQDTQYF
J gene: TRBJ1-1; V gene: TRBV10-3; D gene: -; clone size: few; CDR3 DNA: TGTGCCACGGGGACATTGAACACTGAAGCTTTCTTT; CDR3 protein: CATGTLNTEAFF
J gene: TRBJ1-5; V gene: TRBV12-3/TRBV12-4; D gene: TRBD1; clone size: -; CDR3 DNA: TGTGCCAGCACCGGGACAGGGCTCCTTCAGCCCCAGCATTTT; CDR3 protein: CASTGTGLLQPQHF
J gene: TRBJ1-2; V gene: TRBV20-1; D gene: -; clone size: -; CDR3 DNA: TGCAGTGCTCCCACGGGACCCTATGGCTACACCTTC; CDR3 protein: CSAPTGPYGYTF
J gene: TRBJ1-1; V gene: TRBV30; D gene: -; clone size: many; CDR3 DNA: TGTGCCTCATCCAGGCAGGCGAACACTGAAGCTTTCTTT; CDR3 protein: CASSRQANTEAFF
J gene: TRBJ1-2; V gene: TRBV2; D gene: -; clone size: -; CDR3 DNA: TGTGCCAGCAGTGATACGCAGGGCGGTGGCTACACCTTC; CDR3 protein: CASSDTQGGGYTF
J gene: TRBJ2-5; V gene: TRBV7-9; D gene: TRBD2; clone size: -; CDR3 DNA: TGTGCCAGCAGCTTACTTAGCGGGGGCCAAGAGACCCAGTACTTC; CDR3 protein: CASSLLSGGQETQYF
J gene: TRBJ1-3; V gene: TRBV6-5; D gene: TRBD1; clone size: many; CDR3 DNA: TGTGCCAGCAGCATGAGGGGACAGCCTGGAAACACCATATATTTT; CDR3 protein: CASSMRGQPGNTIYF
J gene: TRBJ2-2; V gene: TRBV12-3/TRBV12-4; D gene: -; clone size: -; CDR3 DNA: TGTGCCATCAGCCCGGGGGCGAGCGGGGAGCTGTTTTTT; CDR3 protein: CAISPGASGELFF
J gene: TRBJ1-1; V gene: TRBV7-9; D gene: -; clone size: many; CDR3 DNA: TGTGCCAGCAGCTTAGTGGCAGGTGAAGCTTTCTTT; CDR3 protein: CASSLVAGEAFF
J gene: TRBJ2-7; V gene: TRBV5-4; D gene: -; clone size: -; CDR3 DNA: TGTGCCAGCAGCAGGGGGAGAGGGGACAACTCCTACGAGCAGTACTTC; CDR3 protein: CASSRGRGDNSYEQYF
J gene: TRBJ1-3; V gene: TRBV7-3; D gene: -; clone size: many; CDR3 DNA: TGTGCCAGCAGCCAATCAGACTCTGGAAACACCATATATTTT; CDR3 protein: CASSQSDSGNTIYF
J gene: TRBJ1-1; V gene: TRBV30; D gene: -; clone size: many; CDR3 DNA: TGTGCCAACGAGGGGTACACTGAAGCTTTCTTT; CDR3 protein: CANEGYTEAFF
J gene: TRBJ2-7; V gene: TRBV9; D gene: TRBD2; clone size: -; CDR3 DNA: TGTGCCACAAAAAGCCTTAGCGGGGCGGCCTACGAGCAGTACTTC; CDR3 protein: CATKSLSGAAYEQYF
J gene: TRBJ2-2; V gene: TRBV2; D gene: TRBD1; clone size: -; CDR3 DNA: TGTGCCAGCAGGGAGGGAGGGACAGGGTTCACCGGGGAGCTGTTTTTT; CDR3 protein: CASREGGTGFTGELFF